These 15 T cell receptor beta chains were sequenced from one sample in a study of lymphopenia after photon versus proton radiotherapy. Assay used: immunoSEQ multiplex PCR; TCRdb lists only in-frame clones, some missing. The sample includes 3,000 to 4,000 clones, about 80% of them seen just once. The sample was peripheral blood, taken from a patient treated with proton-based radiotherapy. All receptors come from a man aged 80 or over with esophageal cancer.

CDR3 amino acids: CASSARLAGNEKLFF. DNA of the CDR3: TGTGCCAGCAGCGCCCGCTTGGCAGGGAACGAAAAACTGTTTTTT. The J gene is TRBJ1-4, the V gene TRBV6-6, with a weak D call TRBD1 (5 bases). CDR3 length: 15 amino acids. Looked up from germline, CDR1 is MNHNY and CDR2 is SVGAGI (reference sequence). V lost 6 bases and J lost 8, with 19 bases in between.

This clone appeared once. The chain recombines TRBV6-6 with TRBJ1-2, with 8 bases identical to TRBD1. The germline V gene encodes CDR1 MNHNY and CDR2 SVGAGI (reference sequence). The CDR3 loop spans 15 amino acids. Germline trimming cut 4 bases from V and 4 bases from J; bases unmatched to any gene: 8. The CDR3 nucleotides are TGTGCCAGCAGTTTAATCACAGGGGGTGGCTATGGCTACACCTTC. Protein sequence: CASSLITGGGYGYTF.

A few counts support this clone. This specimen includes other DNA sequences encoding the same CDR3. V and J are TRBV2 and TRBJ1-2, with D unclear. V dropped 5 bases and J dropped 5 bases, with 18 bases sitting between them. The CDR3 is made up of 15 amino acids. The germline V gene encodes CDR1 SNHLY and CDR2 FYNNEI. In DNA form, the CDR3 reads TGTGCCAGCAGTCCGCAACTGCTGCCTGTTTATGGCTACACCTTC. This sequence encodes CASSPQLLPVYGYTF.

The V and J genes are TRBV28 and TRBJ1-5; D is uncertain. Germline assignment: CDR1 MDHEN and CDR2 SYDVKM. The CDR3 runs to 13 residues. With 3 bases removed from V and 2 bases from J, the gap between germline ends came to 5 bases. This CDR3 is CASSFGGNQPQHF. CDR3 nucleotide sequence: TGTGCCAGCAGTTTCGGCGGCAATCAGCCCCAGCATTTT. Combining the CDR3 with reference TRBV28 and TRBJ1-5 gives the whole variable domain DVKVTQSSRYLVKRTGEKVFLECVQDMDHENMFWYRQDPGLGLRLIYFSYDVKMKEKGDIPEGYSVSREKKERFSLILESASTNQTSMYLCASSFGGNQPQHFGDGTRLSIL.

This clone was picked up a small number of times. The chain recombines TRBV28 with TRBJ2-7; no firm D call. There are 12 residues in the CDR3. Trimming left V 4 bases short and J 4 bases short, with 8 bases between. Germline lookup yields CDR1 MDHEN and CDR2 SYDVKM. The CDR3 nucleotides are TGTGCCAGCAGTTGGGTGGGGTACGAGCAGTACTTC. Protein: CASSWVGYEQYF.

This chain uses TRBV5-1 with TRBJ2-7; D not resolved. Per germline, CDR1 SGHRS and CDR2 YFSETQ. Trimming took 5 bases from V and 6 from J, leaving 15 bases between them. CDR3 size: 13 residues. The CDR3 sequence is CASSGTEVGEQYF. CDR3 DNA sequence: TGCGCCAGCAGTGGCACCGAGGTAGGCGAGCAGTACTTC.

The chain joins TRBV7-2 to TRBJ1-1, with D perhaps TRBD1 (5 bases). There are 16 residues in the CDR3. V was shortened by 4 bases and J by 0 bases, with 15 bases between the two germline ends. CDR1 is SGHTA and CDR2 is FQGNSA in the germline V gene. CDR3 in DNA: TGTGCCAGCAGCTCTCAGATTGGGACCCTGAACACTGAAGCTTTCTTT. Translation gives CASSSQIGTLNTEAFF.

V gene TRBV6-5 combines with J gene TRBJ1-2, with D unresolved. The ends were cut back, 6 bases at V and 0 bases at J, with 11 bases in the middle. This CDR3 is built from 14 residues. From germline, CDR1 is MNHEY and CDR2 SVGAGI. CDR3 coding DNA: TGTGCCAGCAGGGTAGTGGGAGCTAACTATGGCTACACCTTC. The encoded protein is CASRVVGANYGYTF.

The chain recombines TRBV6-6 with TRBJ1-1, with 9 bases fitting TRBD1. Germline V gene data show CDR1 as MNHNY and CDR2 as SVGAGI (reference sequence). The V gene end was trimmed by 6 bases and the J gene end by 1 base; junction bases not matched to a gene: 6. This CDR3 has 15 amino acids. CDR3 residues: CASSRTGEGNTEAFF. Here the CDR3 DNA reads TGTGCCAGCAGCCGGACAGGGGAAGGGAACACTGAAGCTTTCTTT.

The CDR3 region is CASTISRIRGTGGEKLFF. The CDR3 DNA is TGTGCCAGCACTATCTCCAGAATCAGGGGGACAGGGGGTGAAAAACTGTTTTTT. The gene calls are TRBV6-4 and TRBJ1-4, with 11 bases matching TRBD1. The CDR3 covers 18 residues. V lost 7 bases, J lost 7 bases, and 17 bases stayed unmatched. Germline CDR1 and CDR2: MRHNA and SNTAGT.

The J gene is TRBJ2-7, the V gene TRBV7-9, with 11 positions matching TRBD1. CDR3 size: 14 residues. Germline CDR1 is SEHNR and CDR2 is FQNEAQ (reference sequence). Germline trimming cut 6 bases from V and 7 bases from J; bases unmatched to any gene: 8. CDR3 DNA sequence: TGTGCCAGCAGTTCTGGGACAGGGGGTGAAGAGCAGTACTTC. As protein: CASSSGTGGEEQYF.

This chain uses TRBV14 with TRBJ2-1, with a possible D match to TRBD1 (6 bases). Germline-derived CDR1 and CDR2 are SGHDN and FVKESK. The germline V and J ends were trimmed by 11 bases and 3 bases, with 17 bases remaining between them. The CDR3 spans 14 residues. The CDR3 bases are TGTGCCCCAAGTGCAGGGGTCCTCTACAATGAGCAGTTCTTC. Protein product: CAPSAGVLYNEQFF.

The rearrangement uses TRBV28 and TRBJ1-1; 8 nucleotides agree with TRBD1. There are 13 residues in the CDR3. The V and J ends lost 6 bases and 6 bases, in that order; junction bases with no gene match: 6. CDR1 and CDR2 (germline): MDHEN, SYDVKM. CDR3 in DNA: TGTGCCAGCAGAACACAGGGGGTCCCTGAAGCTTTCTTT. Translating it yields CASRTQGVPEAFF. Variable domain in full (rest from reference TRBV28 and TRBJ1-1): DVKVTQSSRYLVKRTGEKVFLECVQDMDHENMFWYRQDPGLGLRLIYFSYDVKMKEKGDIPEGYSVSREKKERFSLILESASTNQTSMYLCASRTQGVPEAFFGQGTRLTVV.

The V and J genes are TRBV7-3 and TRBJ2-2, with a tentative D call TRBD1 (5 bases). With 3 bases removed from V and 1 base from J, the gap between germline ends came to 6 bases. The CDR3 runs 14 residues. Germline values: CDR1 SGHTA, CDR2 FQGTGA. CDR3 amino acids: CASSFDRNTGELFF. DNA for the CDR3: TGTGCCAGCAGCTTCGACAGGAACACCGGGGAGCTGTTTTTT.

The J gene is TRBJ1-6, the V gene TRBV19; D not resolved. In germline, CDR1 is LNHDA, CDR2 SQIVND (reference sequence). Trimming took 3 bases from V and 5 from J, leaving 14 bases between them. CDR3 size: 16 residues. The CDR3 region is CASSMSDRHDNSPLHF. The CDR3 nucleotides read TGTGCCAGTAGTATGAGCGATAGACACGATAATTCACCCCTCCACTTT.